One T cell receptor (beta chain) is described in this entry. This clone showed up just a few times. Its cognate antigen has yet to be identified. The sample holds no much larger clone one base away, and base qualities are not on file. Participants in the prospective study were enrolled through a virtual design, were aged roughly 18 to 90 years, and lived in fewer than 30 United States geographic areas. Cohort assignment in the prospective study relied on participant-reported clinical history from a screening survey and a study questionnaire. Recovered participants in ImmuneRACE Cohort 3 were defined by two consecutive negative NP/OP PCR tests, clearance by a healthcare professional, or resolution of symptoms. In the prospective study, whole blood, serum and a nasopharyngeal or oropharyngeal swab were collected from each participant by mobile phlebotomists. Over a roughly 2-month period, participants in the prospective study had the option of providing additional blood draws and questionnaires. Before DNA extraction, blood samples from the prospective study were shipped at room temperature or frozen.

The immunoSEQ Assay, a bias-controlled multiplex PCR, was used to amplify TCRbeta CDR3 regions from genomic DNA. On the authors' methods: The number of nucleated cells in each sample was estimated from the amplification of reference gene primers within the assay. Sequence reads were collapsed and filtered to measure the absolute abundance of every unique TCRbeta CDR3 rearrangement. Productive Simpson clonality was computed per sample as the square root of Simpson's diversity index over productive rearrangements. TCRdb stores this immuneACCESS table with in-frame sequences only. Part of the clones is absent; in the studies checked, under half of the shortfall reflects unresolved V genes, and no reason is known for the rest. V and J calls and clone size come straight from that table; D and trimming were deduced from the DNA. This sample holds under 200,000 clones; approximately 80% were observed only once. Of the sample, approximately 12% falls within the top ten clones.

These data are taken from a study of blood T cell repertoires in COVID-19 (TCRdb year 2020). Study-wide context: Samples from collaborators originated in the United States, Italy and Spain and spanned both the acute and convalescent phases of COVID-19. The prospective study material was composed of cDNA or gDNA derived from T cells, B-cell-depleted T cells, or PBMCs. The dataset comprised deeply sampled blood TCRbeta repertoires from subjects exposed to, actively infected with, or recovered from COVID-19. A freely available public database, intended as a resource for researchers studying the immune response to SARS-CoV-2, is where the repertoires were released. The samples were drawn from the first 160 participants of the ongoing ImmuneRACE study and from 950 to 1,500 subjects provided by 6 global collaborators. A de-identified subject ID, COVID-19 status, age in years and sex were almost always included in the sample metadata. HLA class I and class II types, where available, came from metadata supplied by the sample provider rather than from assay-based typing.

V is pared back by 0 bases and J by 4 bases, with 16 bases lying between the germline termini. Via the germline V gene, CDR1 is SGHRS and CDR2 YFSETQ. Measured from the cysteine to the phenylalanine, the CDR3 is 16 residues long. The sequence is cut down to CDR3 DNA, 48 bases in frame from base 1. The paper as a whole reports these results and caveats: The amount of clinical and demographic metadata varied by source and participant and was provided uncurated.

The chain joins TRBV5-1 to TRBJ1-2; the D gene lacks a confident call. Input material: PBMCs or T cells enriched from blood (not recorded which). This TCR was recovered from a man in his fifties who had recovered from COVID-19. The bases are TGCGCCAGCAGCTTGGAGGCGTCGGGGTTTGGCTATGGCTACACCTTC. This translates into CASSLEASGFGYGYTF.